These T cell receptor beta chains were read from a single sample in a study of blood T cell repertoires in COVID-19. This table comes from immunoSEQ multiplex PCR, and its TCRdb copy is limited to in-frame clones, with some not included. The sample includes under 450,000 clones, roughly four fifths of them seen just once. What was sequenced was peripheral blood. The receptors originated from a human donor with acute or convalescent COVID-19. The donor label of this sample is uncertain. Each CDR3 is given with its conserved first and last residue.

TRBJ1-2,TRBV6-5,CASKPDRAEVYGYTF
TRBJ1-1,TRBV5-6,CASSFEDSSEAFF
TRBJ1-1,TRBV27,CASSLSTGQGTLPLNF
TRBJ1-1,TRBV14,CASSQQGALGTEAFF
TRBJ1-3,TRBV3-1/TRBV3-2,CASSQEVRDGNTIYF
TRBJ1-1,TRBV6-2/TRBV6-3,CASSYSARTGEAFF
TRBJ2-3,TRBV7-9,CASSLYGTGRTDTQYF
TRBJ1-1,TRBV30,CAWNPGQSSAEAFF
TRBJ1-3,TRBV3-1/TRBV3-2,CASSQWAGNTIYF
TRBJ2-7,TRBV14,CASSHPLSPTRAEQYF
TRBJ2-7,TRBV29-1,CSVATGGYEQYF
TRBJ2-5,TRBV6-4,CASSPRLAGGLETQYF
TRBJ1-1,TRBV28,CASSFGDRGFLNTEAFF
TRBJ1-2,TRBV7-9,CASSSQGYGYGYTF
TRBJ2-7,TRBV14,CASSQRALTSGGIEQYF
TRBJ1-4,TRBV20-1,CSALAEKLFF
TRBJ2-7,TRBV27,CASSSNNDRANSYEQYF
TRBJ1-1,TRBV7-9,CASSLEGQRGTEAFF
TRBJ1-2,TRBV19,CASNYVGSNYGYTF
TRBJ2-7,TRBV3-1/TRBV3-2,CASSRPGQSYEQYF
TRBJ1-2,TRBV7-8,CASVSTIVDTFYTF
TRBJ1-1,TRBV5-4,CASSLGDRGGSNTEAFF
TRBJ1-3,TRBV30,CAWNRGLTGNTIYF
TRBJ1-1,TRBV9,CASSVMVQGATEAFF
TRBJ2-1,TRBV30,CAWRREEGSSEQFF
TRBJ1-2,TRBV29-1,CSVFRQGGDYGYTF
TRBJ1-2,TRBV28,CASSEGGNYGYTF
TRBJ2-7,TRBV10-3,CAISEFPVMVQYF
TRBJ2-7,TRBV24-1,CAASVAGGPHEQYF
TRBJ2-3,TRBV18,CASSRGADRAADTQYF
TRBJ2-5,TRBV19,CASSILGQGEETQYF
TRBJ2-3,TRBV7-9,CASSLFSKRPDTQYF
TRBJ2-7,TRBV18,CASSPGQGTGYF
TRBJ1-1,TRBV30,CAWRGTGANTEAFF
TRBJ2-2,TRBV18,CASSPGTTTGTGELFF
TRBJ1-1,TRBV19,CASSPRTGPPKAFF
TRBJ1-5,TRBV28,CASSLVKDRGQRNQPQHF
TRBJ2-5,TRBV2,CASRRDRQETQYF
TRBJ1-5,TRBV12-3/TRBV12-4,CASSLTGNQPQHF
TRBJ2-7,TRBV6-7,CASSYSNYPAGGSYEQYF
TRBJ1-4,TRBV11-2,CASSLNGQGGNEKLFF
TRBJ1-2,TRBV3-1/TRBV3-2,CASSQPPTGLRSNYGYTF
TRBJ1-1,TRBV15,CATREGRAEAFF
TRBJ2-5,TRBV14,CASSQGLAVQETQYF
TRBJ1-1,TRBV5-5,CASSRTGTLGNTEAFF
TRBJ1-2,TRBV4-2,CASSQEQGPYYGYTF
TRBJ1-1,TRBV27,CASSICCPGSSNTEAFF
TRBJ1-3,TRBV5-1,CASSQPSGNTIYF
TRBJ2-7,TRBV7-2,CASTLGGAGAYEQYF
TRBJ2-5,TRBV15,CATSSPRLAGETQYF
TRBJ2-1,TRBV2,CASSEEGGAAYEQFF
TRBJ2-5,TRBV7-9,CASTTHSGGTYQETQYF
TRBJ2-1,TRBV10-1,CASSQDRTVDEQFF
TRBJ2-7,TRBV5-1,CASRRASGSLDEQYF
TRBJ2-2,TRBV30,CAWSAAGAGGGELFF
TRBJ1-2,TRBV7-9,CASSFPVTENGYTF
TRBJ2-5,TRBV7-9,CASRQDDGETQYF
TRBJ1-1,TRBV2,CATASGRQGFSEAFF
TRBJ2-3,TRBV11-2,CASSLGGGRSTDTQYF
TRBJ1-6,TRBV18,CASSPPGQPLNSPLHF